The following is a T cell receptor (beta chain) sequence with its context. The data derive from a study of T cells of healthy individuals. TCRdb re-derived calls from the 5' RACE reads in MiXCR, one entry per CDR3 protein. The sample includes around 53,000 distinct CDR3 sequences, over 12% seen only once; the top ten take about 16%. The receptor was derived from a human donor in good health.

The CDR3 protein is CASSPSDHAGNTEAFF. Here the CDR3 DNA reads TGTGCCAGCAGCCCGAGTGATCACGCGGGGAACACTGAAGCTTTCTTT. The chain carries TRBV7-9 and TRBJ1-1; D unresolved. The length of the CDR3 is 16 residues. The germline CDR1 and CDR2 sequences are SEHNR and FQNEAQ (reference sequence). V lost 5 bases, J lost 1 base, and 17 bases lay in between.